Listed below are T cell receptor beta chains from one sample, sequenced in a study of cytomegalovirus exposure and HLA in healthy donors. The data were produced by immunoSEQ multiplex PCR, yet TCRdb's version contains in-frame clones alone and is incomplete. The table shows about 140,000 clones, with roughly three quarters occurring only once. Sequencing used PBMCs. The receptors shown here come from a female donor in good health and CMV-seronegative. Each CDR3 is given with its conserved first and last residue. The D gene is left open where the match is weak. Only some rows state a clone size, as once, few, many or a class for expanded clones.

CDR3 DNA,CDR3 protein,J gene,V gene,D gene,clone size,CDR3 length
TGTGCCAGCAGCTTAGGCCCCGACAGTCGTTCGTACGAGCAGTACTTC,CASSLGPDSRSYEQYF,TRBJ2-7,TRBV7-8,NA,NA,16
TGCGCCAGCAGAACGCAGGGGGCGCCGGATGGAGCTTTCTTT,CASRTQGAPDGAFF,TRBJ1-1,TRBV10-2,TRBD1,NA,14
TGCGCCAGCAGCCAAGCCCCCGAGGGTGGAAAACTGTTTTTT,CASSQAPEGGKLFF,TRBJ1-4,TRBV4-3,NA,few,14
TGTGCCAGCGGGGCGCTCTCTAGCACAGATACGCAGTATTTT,CASGALSSTDTQYF,TRBJ2-3,TRBV6-5,NA,NA,14
TGTGCCAGCAGTCCACTTTTCTCAGGGGAAGAGCGCGAGCAGTACTTC,CASSPLFSGEEREQYF,TRBJ2-7,TRBV28,NA,NA,16
TGTGCCAGCAGCTCCCTCGATCTGGCTGAGACCCAGTACTTC,CASSSLDLAETQYF,TRBJ2-5,TRBV7-6,NA,once,14
TGTGCCAGCGCCTTAGGAGGGAACACCGGGGAGCTGTTTTTT,CASALGGNTGELFF,TRBJ2-2,TRBV5-6,NA,NA,14
TGTGCCTGGAGTGTACTTCGGGAGACAGGGGACTACGAGCAGTACTTC,CAWSVLRETGDYEQYF,TRBJ2-7,TRBV30,TRBD1,NA,16
TGCGCCAGCAGCCAAGAAGGGAACAGGGGCCCCTACGAGCAGTACTTC,CASSQEGNRGPYEQYF,TRBJ2-7,TRBV4-3,TRBD1,NA,16
TGTGCCAGCGGACCCCTGGGGCCCTATGGCTACACCTTC,CASGPLGPYGYTF,TRBJ1-2,TRBV6-1,NA,once,13
TGTGCCAGCACCCAAGCAAGCCTAGCAGGGGGAGGCTACACCTTC,CASTQASLAGGGYTF,TRBJ1-2,TRBV7-2,TRBD1,NA,15
TGTGCCAGCAGTCCCGAAGCATCCGGCTATGGCTACACCTTC,CASSPEASGYGYTF,TRBJ1-2,TRBV11-3,NA,once,14
TGTGCCAGCAGTGTCGGGGTGGTATTTGGAAACACCATATATTTT,CASSVGVVFGNTIYF,TRBJ1-3,TRBV7-8,NA,NA,15
TGTGCCAGCAGGCGGGGAGGTCTTTTGGAGCAGTACTTC,CASRRGGLLEQYF,TRBJ2-7,TRBV28,NA,NA,13
TGTGCCAGCAGCCAAACGACAGGGTTTCCTGGCTACACCTTC,CASSQTTGFPGYTF,TRBJ1-2,TRBV9,TRBD1,NA,14
TGTGCCTGGAGTGTGGAGGGAACCTATAATTCACCCCTCCACTTT,CAWSVEGTYNSPLHF,TRBJ1-6,TRBV30,NA,once,15
TGTGCCATCAGTGGGTCCCAGGGGCGTTCCGGCTACACCTTC,CAISGSQGRSGYTF,TRBJ1-2,TRBV10-3,NA,NA,14
TGTGCCAGCAGCCGGGGGGCGAACTATGGCTACACCTTC,CASSRGANYGYTF,TRBJ1-2,TRBV5-6,NA,NA,13
TGTGCCAGTAGTATATACGCACAGGCTCAAGAGACCCAGTACTTC,CASSIYAQAQETQYF,TRBJ2-5,TRBV19,NA,NA,15
TGTGCCAGCAGTCGTACAGGGGGCCCCCGGGATACGCAGTATTTT,CASSRTGGPRDTQYF,TRBJ2-3,TRBV5-6,TRBD1,once,15
TGTGCCAGCAGCTTGACAGGTTTTGGGGAGCAGTACTTC,CASSLTGFGEQYF,TRBJ2-7,TRBV11-3,NA,NA,13
TGTGCCAGCACCCAGGGGGGATCCTCCTACGAGCAGTACTTC,CASTQGGSSYEQYF,TRBJ2-7,TRBV28,NA,NA,14
TGTGCCTGGAGTAGCATGAGCAATCAGCCCCAGCATTTT,CAWSSMSNQPQHF,TRBJ1-5,TRBV30,NA,NA,13
TGTGCCAGCAGTTTGGGCGGGGGGACAGATACGCAGTATTTT,CASSLGGGTDTQYF,TRBJ2-3,TRBV27,TRBD2,NA,14
TGTGCCAGCAGGGAGCGGGAGGGCTCCTACGAGCAGTACTTC,CASREREGSYEQYF,TRBJ2-7,TRBV9,TRBD2,NA,14
TGTGCCAGCAGCGGATACCGGGACAGGGACCCAACTAATGAAAAACTGTTTTTT,CASSGYRDRDPTNEKLFF,TRBJ1-4,TRBV7-9,TRBD1,NA,18
TGTGCCAGCAGTTACTCGACTACGGGGGGTCCTAGCGAGCAGTACTTC,CASSYSTTGGPSEQYF,TRBJ2-7,TRBV6-5,TRBD2,NA,16
TGTGCCAGCAGCTCCCCCGGACTGACGACCTACGAGCAGTACTTC,CASSSPGLTTYEQYF,TRBJ2-7,TRBV7-2,NA,NA,15
TGCGCCAGCAGCCAGGGGACTAGCGGGACGAATGAGCAGTTCTTC,CASSQGTSGTNEQFF,TRBJ2-1,TRBV4-3,TRBD2,NA,15
TGTGCCAGCAGCCGCGGGGGGGGGACGGAAGAGACCCAGTACTTC,CASSRGGGTEETQYF,TRBJ2-5,TRBV7-3,TRBD2,once,15
TGTGCCTGGGCCTTTAACCACAGGGGGACCATATATTTT,CAWAFNHRGTIYF,TRBJ1-3,TRBV30,TRBD1,NA,13
TGTGCCAGCAGCGTAGGGCTAGCGGGGGTCGGGGGTGAGACCCAGTACTTC,CASSVGLAGVGGETQYF,TRBJ2-5,TRBV9,TRBD2,NA,17
TGTGCCAGCAGCTTAGCAAGACAGGGCTACGAGCAGTACTTC,CASSLARQGYEQYF,TRBJ2-7,TRBV7-2,TRBD1,NA,14
TGTGCCAGCAGCTTATGGAGCGGGATGAATGAGCAGTTCTTC,CASSLWSGMNEQFF,TRBJ2-1,TRBV11-2,TRBD2,few,14
TGTGCCAGCTCACCACCCAACAGGGGCCGCACAGATACGCAGTATTTT,CASSPPNRGRTDTQYF,TRBJ2-3,TRBV18,TRBD1,NA,16
TGTGCCAGCAGTGAATATTCCACAATCCAGGGGACTGAAGCTTTCTTT,CASSEYSTIQGTEAFF,TRBJ1-1,TRBV25-1,NA,NA,16
TGTGCCAGCAGTTTCGGACAGGGCAATCAGCCCCAGCATTTT,CASSFGQGNQPQHF,TRBJ1-5,TRBV28,TRBD1,few,14
TGTGCCAGCAGTCCGTGGACTAGCGGGGGCTACGAGCAGTACTTC,CASSPWTSGGYEQYF,TRBJ2-7,TRBV28,TRBD2,once,15
TGTGCCAGCAGTGAGGGAGCTCAGCCCCAGCATTTT,CASSEGAQPQHF,TRBJ1-5,TRBV2,NA,few,12
TGTGCCAGCAGCCAGAGCCCCTCACAGGTAATGAACACTGAAGCTTTCTTT,CASSQSPSQVMNTEAFF,TRBJ1-1,TRBV28,NA,NA,17
TGCGCCAGCAGCCAAGACTCAACGGGTAACACTGAAGCTTTCTTT,CASSQDSTGNTEAFF,TRBJ1-1,TRBV4-1,NA,NA,15
TGTGCCTGGAGTAAGAGCGGGACCCGCTACAATGAGCAGTTCTTC,CAWSKSGTRYNEQFF,TRBJ2-1,TRBV30,TRBD2,NA,15
TGCGCCAGCAGCTCGCGAGTACAGGACTACACCTTC,CASSSRVQDYTF,TRBJ1-2,TRBV5-1,NA,NA,12
TGTGCCAGCAGCAAACAGGGTTGGGACACCGGGGAGCTGTTTTTT,CASSKQGWDTGELFF,TRBJ2-2,TRBV7-6,NA,NA,15
TGTGCCAGCAGCTTAGATACAGGGGTAACTCAGCCCCAGCATTTT,CASSLDTGVTQPQHF,TRBJ1-5,TRBV11-2,TRBD1,NA,15
TGTGCCAGCAGCTTATCGACAACCTTGGAGGGAAATCAGCCCCAGCATTTT,CASSLSTTLEGNQPQHF,TRBJ1-5,TRBV7-6,NA,NA,17
TGTGCCAGTAGCGCGCAGGGGGGTTTCTACGAGCAGTACTTC,CASSAQGGFYEQYF,TRBJ2-7,TRBV19,NA,NA,14
TGTGCCAGCAGCTTAACCGGTGGGAACACTGAAGCTTTCTTT,CASSLTGGNTEAFF,TRBJ1-1,TRBV7-2,NA,NA,14
TGCGCCAGCAGCCCACTGACGGGGGGACGCACCGGGGAGCTGTTTTTT,CASSPLTGGRTGELFF,TRBJ2-2,TRBV4-1,TRBD2,NA,16
TGTGCCAGCAGCTCCAAACGATCAGGGGGCGAGCAGTACTTC,CASSSKRSGGEQYF,TRBJ2-7,TRBV7-2,TRBD1,NA,14
TGTGCCAGCTCACGAGTCGCGGAAAGCTCCTACAATGAGCAGTTCTTC,CASSRVAESSYNEQFF,TRBJ2-1,TRBV18,NA,NA,16
TGTGCCACACTACGGGACAGGGGGCCCACCGGGGAGCTGTTTTTT,CATLRDRGPTGELFF,TRBJ2-2,TRBV28,TRBD1,NA,15
TGTGCCTGGAGTGTGTTTGGACAGGGATACTATGGCTACACCTTC,CAWSVFGQGYYGYTF,TRBJ1-2,TRBV30,TRBD1,NA,15
TGTGCCAGCAGGCAGGGCAGCGAAAAACTGTTTTTT,CASRQGSEKLFF,TRBJ1-4,TRBV28,NA,NA,12
TGTGCCAGCAGCCCCAGCGGAGGGCGGAACGAGCAGTACTTC,CASSPSGGRNEQYF,TRBJ2-7,TRBV5-4,NA,few,14